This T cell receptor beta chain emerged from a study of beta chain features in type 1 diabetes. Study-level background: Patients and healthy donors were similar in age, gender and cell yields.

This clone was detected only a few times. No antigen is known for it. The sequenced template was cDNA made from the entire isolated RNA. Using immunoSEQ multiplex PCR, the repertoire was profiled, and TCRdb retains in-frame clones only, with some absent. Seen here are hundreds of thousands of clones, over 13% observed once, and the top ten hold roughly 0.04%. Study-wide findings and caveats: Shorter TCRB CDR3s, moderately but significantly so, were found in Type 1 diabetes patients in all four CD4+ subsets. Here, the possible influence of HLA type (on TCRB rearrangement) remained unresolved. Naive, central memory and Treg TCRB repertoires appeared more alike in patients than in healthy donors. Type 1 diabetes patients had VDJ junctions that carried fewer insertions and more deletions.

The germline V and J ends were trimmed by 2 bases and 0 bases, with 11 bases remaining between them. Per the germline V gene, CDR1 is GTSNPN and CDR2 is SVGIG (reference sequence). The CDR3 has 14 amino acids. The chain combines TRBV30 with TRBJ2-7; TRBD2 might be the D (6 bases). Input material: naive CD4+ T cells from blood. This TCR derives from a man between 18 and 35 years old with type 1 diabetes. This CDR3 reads CAWSSKGLSYEQYF. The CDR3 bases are TGTGCCTGGAGTAGTAAGGGACTCTCCTACGAGCAGTACTTC.